This TCR beta chain was captured in a study of tumor and adjacent non-tumor tissue in lung cancer. The wider study: There were some 12 adenocarcinoma, a couple of squamous cell carcinoma and 1 small cell lung cancer cases. Samples averaged roughly 4.2 million productive TCRbeta reads each.

This clonotype was seen at least ten times. Its specificity is unknown. No cell sorting was done before RNA was extracted from the tissue. More than 3 cm separated this lung sample from the edge of the tumor. Regarding the study as a whole: Tumor TCR diversity, when higher, was linked to shorter survival. Top 100 clones took a larger repertoire share in normal lung.

TCRbeta libraries were built with three rounds of nested PCR, modified from ARM-PCR. TCRdb re-analysed the multiplex PCR reads in MiXCR, keeping a single row per CDR3 protein. This table holds under 80,000 distinct CDR3 sequences, around 80% found once. CDR3 length: 14 amino acids. Germline-derived CDR1 and CDR2 are WSHSY and SAAADI. V was pared by 8 bases and J by 9 bases, with 13 bases of the junction left unmatched. The clonotype comes from a man in his fifties or sixties with non-small cell lung cancer. The chain recombines TRBV10-2 with TRBJ2-1, with 7 nucleotides matching TRBD1. Input material: distant non-tumor lung tissue. CDR3 nucleotide sequence: TGCGCCAGCTGCCGGGACAGATCCTTCAGTGAGCAGTTCTTC. This gives the protein CASCRDRSFSEQFF.